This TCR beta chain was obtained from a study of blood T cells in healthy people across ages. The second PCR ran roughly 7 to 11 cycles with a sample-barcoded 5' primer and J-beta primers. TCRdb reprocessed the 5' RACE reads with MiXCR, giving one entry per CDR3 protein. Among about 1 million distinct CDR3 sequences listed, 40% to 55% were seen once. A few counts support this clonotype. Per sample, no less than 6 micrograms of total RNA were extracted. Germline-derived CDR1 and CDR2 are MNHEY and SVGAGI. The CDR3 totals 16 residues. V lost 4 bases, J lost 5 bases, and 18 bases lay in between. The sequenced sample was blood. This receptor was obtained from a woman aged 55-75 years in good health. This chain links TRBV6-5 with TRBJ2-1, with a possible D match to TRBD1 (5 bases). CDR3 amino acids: CASSLVGRVPHNEQFF. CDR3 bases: TGTGCCAGCAGTTTGGTTGGCAGGGTTCCTCACAATGAGCAGTTCTTC.